A few counts support the clone carrying this T cell receptor beta chain. The antigen is unknown. This entry is derived from a study of response to subunit inactivated influenza vaccine. Germline values: CDR1 MGHDK, CDR2 SYGVNS. The V gene end was trimmed by 3 bases and the J gene end by 3 bases; junction bases not matched to a gene: 9. This CDR3 has 16 amino acids. Each CDR3 protein gets one entry after TCRdb re-called the RT-PCR reads with MiXCR. Counted here are 500,000 to 600,000 distinct CDR3 sequences, 16% occurring once; the ten biggest clones make up 3%. Study conclusions and caveats: Few new T cells, the authors suggested, are recruited by each seasonal influenza vaccination.

Sequences were derived from CD4+ T cells sorted from PBMCs, sampled less than 30 months after vaccination. The chain recombines TRBV25-1 with TRBJ2-7; 9 nucleotides agree with TRBD1. This clonotype originated in a man aged 50 to 69 who received an inactivated influenza vaccine. The DNA for the CDR3 is TGTGCCAGCAGTGAGACGTTGCGGACAGGGGTCTACGAGCAGTACTTC. Translated, it gives CASSETLRTGVYEQYF.